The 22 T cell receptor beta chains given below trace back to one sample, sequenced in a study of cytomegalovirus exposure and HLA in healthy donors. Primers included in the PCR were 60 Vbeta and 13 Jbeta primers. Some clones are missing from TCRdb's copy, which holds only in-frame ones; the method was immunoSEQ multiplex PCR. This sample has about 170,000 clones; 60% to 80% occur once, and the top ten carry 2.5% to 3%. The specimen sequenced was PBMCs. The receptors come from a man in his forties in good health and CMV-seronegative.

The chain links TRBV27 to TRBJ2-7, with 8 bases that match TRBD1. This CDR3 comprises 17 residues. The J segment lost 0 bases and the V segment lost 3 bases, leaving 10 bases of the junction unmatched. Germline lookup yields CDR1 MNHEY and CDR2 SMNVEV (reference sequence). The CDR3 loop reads CASSFHRGSMGSYEQYF. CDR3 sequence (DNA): TGTGCCAGCAGTTTTCACAGGGGGTCTATGGGCTCCTACGAGCAGTACTTC.

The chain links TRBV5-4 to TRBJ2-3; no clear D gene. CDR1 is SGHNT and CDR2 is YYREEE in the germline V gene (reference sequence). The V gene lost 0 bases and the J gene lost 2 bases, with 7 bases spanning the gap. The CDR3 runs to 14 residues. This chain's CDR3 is CASSLVEITDTQYF. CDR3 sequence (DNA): TGTGCCAGCAGCTTGGTAGAAATCACAGATACGCAGTATTTT.

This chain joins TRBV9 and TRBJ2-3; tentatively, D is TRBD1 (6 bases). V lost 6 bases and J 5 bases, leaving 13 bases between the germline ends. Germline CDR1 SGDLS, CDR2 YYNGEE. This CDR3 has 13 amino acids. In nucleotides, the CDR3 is TGTGCCAGCACCTCTGAGGGGGTAGATACGCAGTATTTT. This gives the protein CASTSEGVDTQYF. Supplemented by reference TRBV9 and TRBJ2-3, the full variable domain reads DSGVTQTPKHLITATGQRVTLRCSPRSGDLSVYWYQQSLDQGLQFLIQYYNGEERAKGNILERFSAQQFPDLHSELNLSSLELGDSALYFCASTSEGVDTQYFGPGTRLTVL.

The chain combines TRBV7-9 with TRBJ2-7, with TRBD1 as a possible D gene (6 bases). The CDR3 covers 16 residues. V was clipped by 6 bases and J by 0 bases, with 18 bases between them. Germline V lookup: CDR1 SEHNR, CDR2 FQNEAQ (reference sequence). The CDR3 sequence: CASSLSSPGDSYEQYF. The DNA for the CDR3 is TGTGCCAGCAGTTTGTCCAGCCCAGGGGACTCCTACGAGCAGTACTTC.

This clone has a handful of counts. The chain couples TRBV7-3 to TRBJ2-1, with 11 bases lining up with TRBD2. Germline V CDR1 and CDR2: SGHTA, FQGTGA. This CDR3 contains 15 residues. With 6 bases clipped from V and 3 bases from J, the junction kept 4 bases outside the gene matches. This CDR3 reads CASSVAGGGYNEQFF. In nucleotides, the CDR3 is TGTGCCAGCAGTGTAGCGGGAGGGGGCTACAATGAGCAGTTCTTC.

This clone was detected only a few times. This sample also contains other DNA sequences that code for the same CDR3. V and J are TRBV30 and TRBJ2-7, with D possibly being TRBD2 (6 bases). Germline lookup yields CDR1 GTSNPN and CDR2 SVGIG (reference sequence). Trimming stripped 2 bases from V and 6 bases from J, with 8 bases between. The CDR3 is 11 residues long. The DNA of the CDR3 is TGTGCCTGGAGTTGGGGAGGCGAGCAGTACTTC. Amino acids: CAWSWGGEQYF. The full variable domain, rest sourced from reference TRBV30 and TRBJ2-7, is SQTIHQWPATLVQPVGSPLSLECTVEGTSNPNLYWYRQAAGRGLQLLFYSVGIGQISSEVPQNLSASRPQDRQFILSSKKLLLSDSGFYLCAWSWGGEQYFGPGTRLTVT.

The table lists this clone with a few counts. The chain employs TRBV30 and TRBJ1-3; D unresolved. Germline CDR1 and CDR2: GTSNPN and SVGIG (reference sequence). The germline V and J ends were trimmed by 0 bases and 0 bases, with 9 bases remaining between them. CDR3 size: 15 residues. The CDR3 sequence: CAWSVRASSGNTIYF. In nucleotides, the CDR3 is TGTGCCTGGAGTGTAAGAGCGTCCTCTGGAAACACCATATATTTT.

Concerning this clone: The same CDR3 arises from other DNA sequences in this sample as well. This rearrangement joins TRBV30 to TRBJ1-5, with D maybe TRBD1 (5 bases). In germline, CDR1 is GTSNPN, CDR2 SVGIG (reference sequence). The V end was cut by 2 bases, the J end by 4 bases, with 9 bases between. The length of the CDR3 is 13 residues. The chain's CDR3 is CAWSKGPNQPQHF. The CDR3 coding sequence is TGTGCCTGGAGTAAGGGGCCTAATCAGCCCCAGCATTTT.

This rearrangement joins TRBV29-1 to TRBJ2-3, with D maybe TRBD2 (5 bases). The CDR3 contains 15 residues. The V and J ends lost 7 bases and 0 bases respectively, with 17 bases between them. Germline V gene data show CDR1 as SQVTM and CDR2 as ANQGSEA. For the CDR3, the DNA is TGCAGCGGTTACCGACGGGGAGCTAGCACAGATACGCAGTATTTT. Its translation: CSGYRRGASTDTQYF.

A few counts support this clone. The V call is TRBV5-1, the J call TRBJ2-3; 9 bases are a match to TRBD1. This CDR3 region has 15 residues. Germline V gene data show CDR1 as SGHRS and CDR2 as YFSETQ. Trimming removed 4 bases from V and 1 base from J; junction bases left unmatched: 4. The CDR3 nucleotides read TGCGCCAGCAGCGAGGGACAGGGCCGCACAGATACGCAGTATTTT. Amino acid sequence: CASSEGQGRTDTQYF.

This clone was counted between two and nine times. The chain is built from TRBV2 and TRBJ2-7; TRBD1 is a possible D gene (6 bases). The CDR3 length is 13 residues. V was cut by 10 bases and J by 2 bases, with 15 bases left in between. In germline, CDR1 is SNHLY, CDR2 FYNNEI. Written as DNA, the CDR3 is TGTGCCACCCAACCCCAGGGGACCTACGAGCAGTACTTC. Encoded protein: CATQPQGTYEQYF.

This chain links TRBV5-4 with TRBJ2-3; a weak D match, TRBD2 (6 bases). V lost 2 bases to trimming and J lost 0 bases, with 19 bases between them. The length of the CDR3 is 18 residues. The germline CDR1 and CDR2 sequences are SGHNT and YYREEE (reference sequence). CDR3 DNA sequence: TGTGCCAGCAGCTTCCCGGGACTGGTAATAACTAGCACAGATACGCAGTATTTT. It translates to CASSFPGLVITSTDTQYF.

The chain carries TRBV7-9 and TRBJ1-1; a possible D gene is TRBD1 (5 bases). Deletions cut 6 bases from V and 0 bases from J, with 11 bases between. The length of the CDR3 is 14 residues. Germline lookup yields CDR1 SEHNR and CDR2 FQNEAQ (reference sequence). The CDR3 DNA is TGTGCCAGCAGTCGTGACAGCATGAACACTGAAGCTTTCTTT. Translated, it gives CASSRDSMNTEAFF.

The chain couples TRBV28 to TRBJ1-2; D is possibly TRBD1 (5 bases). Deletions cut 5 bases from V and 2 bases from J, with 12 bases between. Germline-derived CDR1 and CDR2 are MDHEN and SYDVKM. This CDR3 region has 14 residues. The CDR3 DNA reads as TGTGCCAGCAGTCAGGGACTGACGAACTATGGCTACACCTTC. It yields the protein CASSQGLTNYGYTF.

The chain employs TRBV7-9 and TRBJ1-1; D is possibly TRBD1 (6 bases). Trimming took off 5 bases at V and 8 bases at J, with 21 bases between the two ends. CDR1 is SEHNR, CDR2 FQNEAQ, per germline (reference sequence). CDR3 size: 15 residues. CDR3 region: CASSPTGGGGGEAFF. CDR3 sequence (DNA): TGTGCCAGCAGCCCGACGGGGGGGGGTGGGGGCGAAGCTTTCTTT.

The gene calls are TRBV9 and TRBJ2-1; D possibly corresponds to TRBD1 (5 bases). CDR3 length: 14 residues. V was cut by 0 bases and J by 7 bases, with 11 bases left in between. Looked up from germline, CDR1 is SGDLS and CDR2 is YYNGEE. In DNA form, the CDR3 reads TGTGCCAGCAGCGTAGAAAATCAGGGTAATGAGCAGTTCTTC. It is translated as CASSVENQGNEQFF.

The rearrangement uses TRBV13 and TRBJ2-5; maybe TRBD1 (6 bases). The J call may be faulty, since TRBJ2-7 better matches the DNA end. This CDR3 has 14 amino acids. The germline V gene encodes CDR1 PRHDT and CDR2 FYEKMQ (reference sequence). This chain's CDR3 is CASSLGSGAYEQYF. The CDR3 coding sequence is TGTGCCAGCAGCTTAGGGTCAGGGGCTTACGAGCAGTACTTC.

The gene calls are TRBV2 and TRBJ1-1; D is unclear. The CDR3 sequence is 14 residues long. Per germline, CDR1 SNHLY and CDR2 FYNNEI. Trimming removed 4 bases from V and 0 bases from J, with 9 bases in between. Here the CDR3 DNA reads TGTGCCAGCAGTGTTGCCAGATTGAACACTGAAGCTTTCTTT. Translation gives CASSVARLNTEAFF.

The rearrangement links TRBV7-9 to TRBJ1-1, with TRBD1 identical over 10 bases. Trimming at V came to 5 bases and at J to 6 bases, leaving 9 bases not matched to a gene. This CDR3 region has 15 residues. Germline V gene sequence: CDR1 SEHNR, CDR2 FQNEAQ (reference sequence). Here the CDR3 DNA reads TGTGCCAGCAGCCCGACAGGGGGCAGGTGGTCTGAAGCTTTCTTT. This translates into CASSPTGGRWSEAFF.

The CDR3 spells CASSLDTGEVYEQYF. DNA of the CDR3: TGCGCCAGCAGCTTGGATACGGGAGAGGTCTACGAGCAGTACTTC. V gene TRBV5-1 combines with J gene TRBJ2-7; possibly TRBD2 for D (6 bases). The CDR3 has 15 amino acids. V dropped 0 bases and J dropped 3 bases, with 13 bases sitting between them. Germline-derived CDR1 and CDR2 are SGHRS and YFSETQ.

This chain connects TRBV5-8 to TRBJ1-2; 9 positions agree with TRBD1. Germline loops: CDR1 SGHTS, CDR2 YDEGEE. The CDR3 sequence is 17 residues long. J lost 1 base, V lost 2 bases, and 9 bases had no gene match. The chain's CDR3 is CASSFTGTGLVNYGYTF. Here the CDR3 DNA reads TGTGCCAGCAGCTTTACCGGGACAGGGCTGGTTAACTATGGCTACACCTTC.

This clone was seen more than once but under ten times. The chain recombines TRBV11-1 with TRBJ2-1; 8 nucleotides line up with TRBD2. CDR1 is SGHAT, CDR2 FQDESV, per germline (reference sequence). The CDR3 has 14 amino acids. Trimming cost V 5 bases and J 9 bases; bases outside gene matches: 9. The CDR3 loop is CASSLRFLAGEQFF. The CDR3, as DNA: TGTGCCAGCAGCCTCCGGTTTCTAGCGGGTGAGCAGTTCTTC.